This TCR beta chain came from a study of CD8 T cells in ankylosing spondylitis. Study-wide results and limits: Ankylosing spondylitis blood seemed to carry a telltale TCR beta motif made of several highly homologous variants.

Trimming left V 5 bases short and J 3 bases short, with 16 bases between. Germline CDR1 and CDR2: SGHTA and FQGTGA. The CDR3 has 15 residues. Each CDR3 protein gets one entry after TCRdb re-called the 5' RACE reads with MiXCR. The data contain 350,000 or so distinct CDR3 sequences, under 8.5% of them singletons. In this sample, this clonotype turned up a few times. Its specificity is not known. The genes are TRBV7-3 and TRBJ2-5; TRBD2 is a possible D gene (5 bases). The clonotype originates from a male donor with ankylosing spondylitis. Sequenced: blood, either unsorted or a sorted T cell fraction (not recorded which). The CDR3 nucleotides are TGTGCCAGCAGCCCCCGACGCGGGCCTAAAGAGACCCAGTACTTC. Protein sequence: CASSPRRGPKETQYF.